This entry lists 16 T cell receptor beta chains sequenced from one sample in a study of blood T cell repertoires in COVID-19 (dated by TCRdb to the early 2020s). Library preparation used the immunoSEQ multiplex PCR assay. Entries here come from immuneACCESS through TCRdb and include only in-frame sequences with V and J called. Some clones fail to appear in such tables; in the studies checked, an unresolved V gene covers under half of the shortfall, and the cause of the remainder is unknown. This sample gives approximately 260,000 clones in total; around 84% of them show up just once. Approximately 4.3% of the sample lies in the top ten. The specimen was PBMCs or T cells enriched from blood (not recorded which). These receptors came from a man aged 30 to 39 with acute COVID-19.

The CDR3 DNA reads as TGTGCCAGCAGTGGGACAGGGGTACCAGAGACCCAGTACTTC. It yields the protein CASSGTGVPETQYF. The chain recombines TRBV2 with TRBJ2-5; 9 positions match TRBD1. With 4 bases clipped from V and 4 bases from J, the junction kept 4 bases outside the gene matches. CDR1 is SNHLY and CDR2 is FYNNEI in the germline V gene. This CDR3 is built from 14 residues.

The genes are TRBV7-9 and TRBJ1-5, with 7 bases lining up with TRBD1. Germline V gives CDR1 SEHNR, CDR2 FQNEAQ (reference sequence). This CDR3 has 15 amino acids. Losses at the gene ends were 8 bases for V and 2 bases for J; bases not matched to a gene: 9. The CDR3 DNA reads TGTGCCAGCGATTCAAACAGGGGCGGCAATCAGCCCCAGCATTTT. Its protein is CASDSNRGGNQPQHF.

As for this clone: The junction differs from germline at one of its ends, possibly a read error. This chain uses TRBV11-3 with TRBJ1-3, with D possibly matching TRBD1 (6 bases). Germline V lookup: CDR1 SGHNT, CDR2 YENEEA. The CDR3 contains 15 residues. CDR3 bases: TGTGCCAGCAGCTTGCGTGGGGGCGTTGGATACACCATATATTTT. Translation: CASSLRGGVGYTIYF.

The chain joins TRBV5-8 to TRBJ2-3; the match to TRBD2 covers 7 bases. Per germline, CDR1 SGHTS and CDR2 YDEGEE. CDR3 length: 15 residues. Trimming cost V 1 base and J 6 bases; bases outside gene matches: 8. CDR3 nucleotides: TGTGCCAGCAGCTTGAACCAAGCGGGGTCGGATACGCAGTATTTT. Translating gives CASSLNQAGSDTQYF.

This clone was picked up a small number of times. This chain uses TRBV28 with TRBJ1-2, with unresolved D. CDR1 and CDR2 (germline): MDHEN, SYDVKM. The length of the CDR3 is 13 residues. V was pared by 5 bases and J by 0 bases, with 7 bases between. CDR3 sequence: CASSGGANYGYTF. The CDR3 DNA reads as TGTGCCAGCAGTGGCGGAGCTAACTATGGCTACACCTTC.

This chain links TRBV3-1 (or the pseudogene TRBV3-2) with TRBJ1-2; no definite D call. In germline, CDR1 is LGHDT, CDR2 YNNKEL (reference sequence). CDR3 length: 13 residues. Trimming removed 4 bases at V and 4 bases at J, with 10 bases between. Written as DNA, the CDR3 is TGTGCCAGCAGCCTTAAGGAGAGCTATGGCTACACCTTC. This codes for CASSLKESYGYTF.

This rearrangement joins TRBV7-3 to TRBJ1-1; no clear D. V lost 4 bases, J lost 3 bases, and 9 bases lay in between. This CDR3 is 13 amino acids long. Germline-derived CDR1 and CDR2 are SGHTA and FQGTGA. The CDR3 spells CASSSSQYTEAFF. In nucleotides, the CDR3 is TGTGCCAGCAGCTCCTCACAGTACACTGAAGCTTTCTTT. Drawing the rest from reference TRBV7-3 and TRBJ1-1, the complete variable domain is GAGVSQTPSNKVTEKGKYVELRCDPISGHTALYWYRQSLGQGPEFLIYFQGTGAADDSGLPNDRFFAVRPEGSVSTLKIQRTERGDSAVYLCASSSSQYTEAFFGQGTRLTVV.

The chain joins TRBV18 to TRBJ2-2; no definite D call. The CDR3 is 14 residues long. V shed 6 bases and J shed 6 bases, with 14 bases lying between them. Germline loops: CDR1 KGHSH, CDR2 LQKENI. The CDR3 DNA reads as TGTGCCAGCTCCCCGCCCGCGTTGTCCGGGGAGCTGTTTTTT. Translated: CASSPPALSGELFF.

The chain employs TRBV3-1 (or the pseudogene TRBV3-2) and TRBJ2-1, with D possibly being TRBD2 (5 bases). CDR1 and CDR2 from the germline V gene are LGHDT and YNNKEL (reference sequence). The CDR3 consists of 15 residues. With 1 base removed from V and 0 bases from J, the gap between germline ends came to 7 bases. The CDR3 protein is CASSQGESSYNEQFF. The CDR3 nucleotides are TGTGCCAGCAGCCAAGGGGAGAGCTCCTACAATGAGCAGTTCTTC.

Concerning this clone itself: One end of the junction varies from germline; a read error may be responsible. The chain carries TRBV5-1 and TRBJ2-1, with D maybe TRBD2 (6 bases). This CDR3 region has 16 residues. Germline V gives CDR1 SGHRS, CDR2 YFSETQ. CDR3 protein: CASSLAISGSYNEQFF. The CDR3 DNA is TGTGCCAGCAGCTTGGCCATTAGCGGCTCCTACAATGAGCAGTTCTTC.

This clone was counted only a few times. V and J are TRBV2 and TRBJ2-1, with D unclear. CDR1 is SNHLY and CDR2 is FYNNEI in the germline V gene. This CDR3 is 11 amino acids long. V dropped 9 bases and J dropped 4 bases, with 7 bases sitting between them. CDR3 protein: CASQIYNEQFF. In DNA form, the CDR3 reads TGTGCCAGTCAGATTTACAATGAGCAGTTCTTC.

V gene TRBV16 combines with J gene TRBJ2-1, with TRBD2 identical over 8 bases. Germline V gene lookup returns CDR1 KGHSY and CDR2 FQNENV. The CDR3 loop spans 15 amino acids. Trimming removed 2 bases from V and 4 bases from J; junction bases left unmatched: 4. The CDR3 sequence is CASSQTSGRYNEQFF. CDR3 sequence (DNA): TGTGCCAGCAGCCAAACTAGCGGTAGATACAATGAGCAGTTCTTC. The full variable domain, rest sourced from reference TRBV16 and TRBJ2-1, is GEEVAQTPKHLVRGEGQKAKLYCAPIKGHSYVFWYQQVLKNEFKFLISFQNENVFDETGMPKERFSAKCLPNSPCSLEIQATKLEDSAVYFCASSQTSGRYNEQFFGPGTRLTVL.

This chain connects TRBV30 to TRBJ2-2, with D unresolved. The CDR3 spans 13 residues. The germline gives CDR1 GTSNPN, CDR2 SVGIG (reference sequence). Between the trimmed V and J ends, which lost 3 bases and 6 bases, there was a span of 11 bases. The CDR3 nucleotides read TGTGCCTGGAGCTTAGAGTCGCCCGGGGAGCTGTTTTTT. It yields the protein CAWSLESPGELFF.

The J gene is TRBJ1-2, the V gene TRBV11-1, with a tentative D call TRBD1 (6 bases). Trimming removed 1 base from V and 6 bases from J, with 9 bases in between. Germline CDR1 is SGHAT and CDR2 is FQDESV (reference sequence). There are 13 residues in the CDR3. CDR3 sequence reads: CASSLDRVNGYTF. CDR3 DNA sequence: TGTGCCAGCAGCTTAGACAGGGTGAATGGCTACACCTTC. Full variable domain (rest looked up from reference TRBV11-1 and TRBJ1-2): EAEVAQSPRYKITEKSQAVAFWCDPISGHATLYWYRQILGQGPELLVQFQDESVVDDSQLPKDRFSAERLKGVDSTLKIQPAELGDSAMYLCASSLDRVNGYTFGSGTRLTVV.

A note on this clone: An end of the junction differs from the germline gene, which may be a read error. The chain employs TRBV5-1 and TRBJ2-1; 8 positions agree with TRBD2. This CDR3 comprises 16 residues. CDR1 is SGHRS, CDR2 YFSETQ, per germline. CDR3 nucleotide sequence: TGTGCCAGCAGCTTGGGGGCGGGAGGTTCTTACAATGAGCAGTTCTTC. Translated, it gives CASSLGAGGSYNEQFF.

The V gene is TRBV7-2, the J gene TRBJ1-1; 8 bases map to TRBD1. The V gene end was trimmed by 8 bases and the J gene end by 4 bases; junction bases not matched to a gene: 6. From germline, CDR1 is SGHTA and CDR2 FQGNSA. This CDR3 is 13 amino acids long. CDR3 in amino acids: CASRDRIPTEAFF. Written as DNA, the CDR3 is TGTGCCAGCCGGGACAGGATTCCCACTGAAGCTTTCTTT.